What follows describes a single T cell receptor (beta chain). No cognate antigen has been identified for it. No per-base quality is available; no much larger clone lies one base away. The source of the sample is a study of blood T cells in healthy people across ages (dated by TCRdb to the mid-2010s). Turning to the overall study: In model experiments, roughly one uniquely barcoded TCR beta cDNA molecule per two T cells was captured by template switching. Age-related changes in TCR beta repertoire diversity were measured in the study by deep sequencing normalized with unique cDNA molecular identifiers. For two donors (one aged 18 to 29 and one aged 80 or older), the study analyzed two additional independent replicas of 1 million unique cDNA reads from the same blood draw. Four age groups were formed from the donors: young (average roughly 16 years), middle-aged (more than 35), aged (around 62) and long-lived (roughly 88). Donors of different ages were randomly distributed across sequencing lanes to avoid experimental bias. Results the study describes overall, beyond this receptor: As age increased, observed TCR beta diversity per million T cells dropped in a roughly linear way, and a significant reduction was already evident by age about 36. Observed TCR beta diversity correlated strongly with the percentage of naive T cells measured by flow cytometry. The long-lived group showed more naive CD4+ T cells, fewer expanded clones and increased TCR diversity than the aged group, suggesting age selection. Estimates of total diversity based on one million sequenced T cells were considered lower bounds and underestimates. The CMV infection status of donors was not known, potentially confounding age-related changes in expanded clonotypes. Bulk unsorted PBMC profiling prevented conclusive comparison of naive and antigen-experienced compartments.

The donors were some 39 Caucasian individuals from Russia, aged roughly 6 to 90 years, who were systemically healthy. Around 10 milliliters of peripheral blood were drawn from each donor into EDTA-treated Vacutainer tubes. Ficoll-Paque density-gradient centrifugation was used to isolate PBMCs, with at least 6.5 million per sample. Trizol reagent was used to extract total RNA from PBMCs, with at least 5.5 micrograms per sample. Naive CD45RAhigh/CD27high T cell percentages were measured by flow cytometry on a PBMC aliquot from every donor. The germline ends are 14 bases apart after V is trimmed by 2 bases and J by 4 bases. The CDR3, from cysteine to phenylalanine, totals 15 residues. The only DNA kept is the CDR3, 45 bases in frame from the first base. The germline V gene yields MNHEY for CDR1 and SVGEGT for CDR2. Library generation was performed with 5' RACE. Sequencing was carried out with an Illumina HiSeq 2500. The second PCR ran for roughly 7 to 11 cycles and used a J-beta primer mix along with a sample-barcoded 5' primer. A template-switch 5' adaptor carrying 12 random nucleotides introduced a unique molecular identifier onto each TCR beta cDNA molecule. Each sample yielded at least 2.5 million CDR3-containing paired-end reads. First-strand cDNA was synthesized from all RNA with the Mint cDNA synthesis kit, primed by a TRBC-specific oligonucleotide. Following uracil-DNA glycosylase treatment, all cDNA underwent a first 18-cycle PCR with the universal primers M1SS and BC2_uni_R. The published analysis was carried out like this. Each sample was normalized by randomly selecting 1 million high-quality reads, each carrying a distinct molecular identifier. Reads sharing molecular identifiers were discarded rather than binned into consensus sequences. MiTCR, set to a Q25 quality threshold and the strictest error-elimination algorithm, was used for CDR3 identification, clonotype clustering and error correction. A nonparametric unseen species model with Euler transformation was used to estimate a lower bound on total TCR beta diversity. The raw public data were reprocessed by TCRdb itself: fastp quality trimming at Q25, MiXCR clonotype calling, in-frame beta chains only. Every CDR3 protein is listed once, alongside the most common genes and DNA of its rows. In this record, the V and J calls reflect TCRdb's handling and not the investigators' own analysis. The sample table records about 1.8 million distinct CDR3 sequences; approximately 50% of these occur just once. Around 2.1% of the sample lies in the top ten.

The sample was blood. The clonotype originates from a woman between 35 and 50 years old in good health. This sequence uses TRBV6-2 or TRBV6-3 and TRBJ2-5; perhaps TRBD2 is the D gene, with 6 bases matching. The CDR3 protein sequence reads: CASSYARAGGETQYF. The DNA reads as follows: TGTGCCAGCAGTTACGCCCGCGCCGGGGGAGAGACCCAGTACTTC.